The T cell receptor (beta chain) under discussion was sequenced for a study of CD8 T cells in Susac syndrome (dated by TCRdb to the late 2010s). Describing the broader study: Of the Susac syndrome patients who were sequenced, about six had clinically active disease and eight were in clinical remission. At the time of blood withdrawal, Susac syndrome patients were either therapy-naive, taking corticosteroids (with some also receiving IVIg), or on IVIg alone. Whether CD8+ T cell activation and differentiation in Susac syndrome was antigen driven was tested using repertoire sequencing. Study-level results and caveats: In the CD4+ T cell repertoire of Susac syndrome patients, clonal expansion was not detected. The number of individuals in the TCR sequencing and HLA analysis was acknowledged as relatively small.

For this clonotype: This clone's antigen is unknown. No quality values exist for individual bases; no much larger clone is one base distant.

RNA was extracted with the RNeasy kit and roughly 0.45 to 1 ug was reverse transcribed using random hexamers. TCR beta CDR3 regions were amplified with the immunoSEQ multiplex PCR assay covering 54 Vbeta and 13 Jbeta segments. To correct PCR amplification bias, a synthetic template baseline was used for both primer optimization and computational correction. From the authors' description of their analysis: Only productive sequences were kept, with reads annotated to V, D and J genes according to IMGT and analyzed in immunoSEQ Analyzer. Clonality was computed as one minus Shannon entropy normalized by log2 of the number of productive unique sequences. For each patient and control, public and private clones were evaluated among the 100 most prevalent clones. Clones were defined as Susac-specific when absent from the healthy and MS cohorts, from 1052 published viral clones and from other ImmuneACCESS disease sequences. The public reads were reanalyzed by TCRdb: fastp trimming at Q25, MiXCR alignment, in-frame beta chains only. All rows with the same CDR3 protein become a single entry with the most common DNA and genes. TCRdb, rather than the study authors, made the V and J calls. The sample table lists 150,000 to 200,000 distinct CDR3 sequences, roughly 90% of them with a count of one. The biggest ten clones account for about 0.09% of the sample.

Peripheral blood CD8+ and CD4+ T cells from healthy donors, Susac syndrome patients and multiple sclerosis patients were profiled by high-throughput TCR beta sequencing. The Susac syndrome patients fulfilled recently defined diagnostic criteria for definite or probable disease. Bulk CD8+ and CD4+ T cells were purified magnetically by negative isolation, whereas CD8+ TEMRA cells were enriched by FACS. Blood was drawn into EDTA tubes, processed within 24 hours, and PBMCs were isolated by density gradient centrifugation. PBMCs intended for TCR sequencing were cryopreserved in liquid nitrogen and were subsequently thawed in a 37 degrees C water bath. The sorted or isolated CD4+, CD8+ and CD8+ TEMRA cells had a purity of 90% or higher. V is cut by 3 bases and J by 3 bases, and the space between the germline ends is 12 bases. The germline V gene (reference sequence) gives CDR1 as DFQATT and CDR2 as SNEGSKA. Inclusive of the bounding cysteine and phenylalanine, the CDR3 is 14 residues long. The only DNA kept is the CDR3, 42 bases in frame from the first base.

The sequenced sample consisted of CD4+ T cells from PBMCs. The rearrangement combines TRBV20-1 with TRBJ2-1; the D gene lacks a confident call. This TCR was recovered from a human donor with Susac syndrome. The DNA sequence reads TGCAGTGCTAGGGCGGCGGTGGGCTACAATGAGCAGTTCTTC. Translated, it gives CSARAAVGYNEQFF.